This T cell receptor (beta chain) was captured by sequencing in a study of blood T cell repertoires in COVID-19. The junction had 5 bases not matched to a gene; V was cut back by 4 bases and J by 5 bases. This CDR3 comprises 14 residues. The V gene's germline CDR1 is SGHAT and CDR2 FQDESV (reference sequence). The protocol was immunoSEQ multiplex PCR, while the TCRdb copy is restricted to in-frame clones and leaves out a portion. The profile shows approximately 160,000 clones, 84% of them singletons. V is TRBV11-1 and J is TRBJ1-1; TRBD1 aligns across 9 bases. The TCR originated in a middle-aged man who had recovered from COVID-19. Sequencing was done on a sample of PBMCs or T cells enriched from blood (not recorded which). The CDR3 here is CASSSTGGRTEAFF. The CDR3 coding sequence is TGTGCCAGCAGCTCGACAGGGGGTAGGACTGAAGCTTTCTTT. The variable domain in full, with the rest retrieved from reference TRBV11-1 and TRBJ1-1, is EAEVAQSPRYKITEKSQAVAFWCDPISGHATLYWYRQILGQGPELLVQFQDESVVDDSQLPKDRFSAERLKGVDSTLKIQPAELGDSAMYLCASSSTGGRTEAFFGQGTRLTVV.